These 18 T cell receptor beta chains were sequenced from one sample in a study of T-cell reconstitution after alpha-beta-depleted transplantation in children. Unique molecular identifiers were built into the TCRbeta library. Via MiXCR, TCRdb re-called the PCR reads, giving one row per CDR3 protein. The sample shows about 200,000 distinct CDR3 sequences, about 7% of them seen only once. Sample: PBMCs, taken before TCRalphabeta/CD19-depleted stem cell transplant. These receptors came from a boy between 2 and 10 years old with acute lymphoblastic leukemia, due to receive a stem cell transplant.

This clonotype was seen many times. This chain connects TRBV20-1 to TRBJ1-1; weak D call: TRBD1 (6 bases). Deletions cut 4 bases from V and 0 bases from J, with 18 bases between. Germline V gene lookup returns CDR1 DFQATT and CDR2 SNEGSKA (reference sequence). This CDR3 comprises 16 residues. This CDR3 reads CSATPQEGGMNTEAFF. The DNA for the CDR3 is TGCAGTGCTACTCCCCAGGAGGGGGGCATGAACACTGAAGCTTTCTTT.

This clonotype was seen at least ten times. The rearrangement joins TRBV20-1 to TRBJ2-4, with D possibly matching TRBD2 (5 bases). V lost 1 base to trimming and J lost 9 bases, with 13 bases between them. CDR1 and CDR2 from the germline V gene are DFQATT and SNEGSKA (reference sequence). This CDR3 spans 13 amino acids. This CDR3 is CSARVVAIGIQYF. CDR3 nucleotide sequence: TGCAGTGCTAGAGTAGTAGCGATCGGCATTCAGTACTTC.

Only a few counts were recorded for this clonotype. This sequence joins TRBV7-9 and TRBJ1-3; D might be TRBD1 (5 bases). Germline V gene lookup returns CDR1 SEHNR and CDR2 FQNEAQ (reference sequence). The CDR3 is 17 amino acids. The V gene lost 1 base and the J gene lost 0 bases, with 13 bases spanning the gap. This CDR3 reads CASSLGGEEISGNTIYF. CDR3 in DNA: TGTGCCAGCAGCTTAGGGGGGGAGGAGATCTCTGGAAACACCATATATTTT.

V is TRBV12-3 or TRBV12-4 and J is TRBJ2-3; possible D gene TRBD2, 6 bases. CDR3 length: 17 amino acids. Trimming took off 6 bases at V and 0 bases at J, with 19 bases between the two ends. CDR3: CASRVGTDGTSTDTQYF. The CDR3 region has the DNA TGTGCCAGCAGAGTGGGGACCGACGGGACTAGCACAGATACGCAGTATTTT.

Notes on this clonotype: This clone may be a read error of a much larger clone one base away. CDR3 residues: CSATPNPQGDNTEAFF. The CDR3 DNA follows: TGCAGTGCGACTCCAAACCCTCAGGGTGATAACACTGAAGCTTTCTTT. The rearrangement uses TRBV20-1 and TRBJ1-1, with D tentatively TRBD1 (5 bases). CDR1 is DFQATT, CDR2 SNEGSKA, per germline (reference sequence). Trimming left V 6 bases short and J 2 bases short, with 22 bases between. There are 16 residues in the CDR3.

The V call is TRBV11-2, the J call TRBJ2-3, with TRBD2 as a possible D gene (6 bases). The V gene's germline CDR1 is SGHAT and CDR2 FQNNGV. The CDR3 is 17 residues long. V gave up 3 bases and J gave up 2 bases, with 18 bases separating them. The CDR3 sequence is CASSFRTGSISTDTQYF. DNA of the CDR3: TGTGCCAGCAGCTTTCGAACCGGGAGCATCTCCACAGATACGCAGTATTTT.

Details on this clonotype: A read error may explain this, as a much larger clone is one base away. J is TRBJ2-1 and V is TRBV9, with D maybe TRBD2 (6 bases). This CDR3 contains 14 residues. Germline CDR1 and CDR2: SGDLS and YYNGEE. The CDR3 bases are TGTGCCAGCAGCGGGGGCGGGACCTACAATGAGCAGTTGTTC. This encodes CASSGGGTYNEQLF. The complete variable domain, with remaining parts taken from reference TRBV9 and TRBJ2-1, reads DSGVTQTPKHLITATGQRVTLRCSPRSGDLSVYWYQQSLDQGLQFLIQYYNGEERAKGNILERFSAQQFPDLHSELNLSSLELGDSALYFCASSGGGTYNEQLFGPGTRLTVL.

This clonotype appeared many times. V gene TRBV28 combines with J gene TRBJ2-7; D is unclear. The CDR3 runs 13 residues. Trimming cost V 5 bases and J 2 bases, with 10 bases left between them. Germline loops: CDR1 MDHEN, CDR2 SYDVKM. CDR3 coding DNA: TGTGCCAGCAGTCGCCCAAAGACCTACGAGCAGTACTTC. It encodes CASSRPKTYEQYF.

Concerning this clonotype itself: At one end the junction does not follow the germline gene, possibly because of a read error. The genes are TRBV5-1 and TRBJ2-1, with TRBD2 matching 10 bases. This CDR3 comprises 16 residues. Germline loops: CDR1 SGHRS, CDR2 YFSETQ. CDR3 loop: CAGSARLAGGYDEQFF. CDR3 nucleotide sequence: TGCGCCGGCAGCGCGAGATTAGCGGGGGGCTACGATGAGCAGTTCTTC. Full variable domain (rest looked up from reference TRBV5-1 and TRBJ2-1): KAGVTQTPRYLIKTRGQQVTLSCSPISGHRSVSWYQQTPGQGLQFLFEYFSETQRNKGNFPGRFSGRQFSNSRSEMNVSTLELGDSALYLCAGSARLAGGYDEQFFGPGTRLTVL.

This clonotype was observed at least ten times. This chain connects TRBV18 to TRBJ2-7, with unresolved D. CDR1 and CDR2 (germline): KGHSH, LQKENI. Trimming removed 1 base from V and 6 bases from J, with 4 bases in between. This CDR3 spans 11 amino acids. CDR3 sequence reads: CASSPQGEQYF. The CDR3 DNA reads TGTGCCAGCTCACCACAGGGCGAGCAGTACTTC.

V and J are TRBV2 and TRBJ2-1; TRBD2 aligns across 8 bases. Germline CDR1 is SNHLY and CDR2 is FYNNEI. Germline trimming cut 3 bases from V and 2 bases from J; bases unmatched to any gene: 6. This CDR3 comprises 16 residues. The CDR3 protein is CASSDPAGVTYNEQFF. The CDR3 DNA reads TGTGCCAGCAGTGATCCAGCGGGGGTTACCTACAATGAGCAGTTCTTC.

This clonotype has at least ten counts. CDR3: CASSPSGTADEQYF. The CDR3 nucleotides read TGTGCCAGCAGCCCGTCCGGGACCGCGGACGAGCAGTACTTC. This rearrangement joins TRBV3-1 to TRBJ2-7; D is perhaps TRBD1 or TRBD2 (5 bases each). CDR1 and CDR2 from the germline V gene are LGHDT and YNNKEL (reference sequence). Trimming removed 4 bases at V and 5 bases at J, with 15 bases between. This CDR3 spans 14 amino acids.

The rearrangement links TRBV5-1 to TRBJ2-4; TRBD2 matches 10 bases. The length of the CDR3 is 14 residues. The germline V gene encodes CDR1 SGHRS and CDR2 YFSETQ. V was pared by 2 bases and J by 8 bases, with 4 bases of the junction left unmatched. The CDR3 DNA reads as TGCGCCAGCAGCTTAGACCTAGCGGGAGACATTCAGTACTTC. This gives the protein CASSLDLAGDIQYF. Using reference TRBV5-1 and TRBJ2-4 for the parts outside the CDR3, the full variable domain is KAGVTQTPRYLIKTRGQQVTLSCSPISGHRSVSWYQQTPGQGLQFLFEYFSETQRNKGNFPGRFSGRQFSNSRSEMNVSTLELGDSALYLCASSLDLAGDIQYFGAGTRLSVL.

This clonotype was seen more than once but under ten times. The chain's CDR3 is CASSLDLGGGPDNEQFF. CDR3 in DNA: TGTGCCAGCAGCTTAGATCTCGGGGGAGGGCCAGACAATGAGCAGTTCTTC. This chain joins TRBV11-3 and TRBJ2-1; TRBD2 agrees at 7 bases. Germline trimming cut 0 bases from V and 5 bases from J; bases unmatched to any gene: 10. This CDR3 is built from 17 residues. Germline CDR1 and CDR2: SGHNT and YENEEA.

The CDR3 protein is CASSTRLVVGELFF. CDR3 in DNA: TGTGCCAGCAGCACGCGACTAGTGGTCGGGGAGCTGTTTTTT. The J gene is TRBJ2-2, the V gene TRBV13; D is possibly TRBD2 (6 bases). V lost 5 bases and J 7 bases, leaving 14 bases between the germline ends. In germline, CDR1 is PRHDT, CDR2 FYEKMQ (reference sequence). The CDR3 spans 14 residues. Full variable domain (remainder filled in from reference TRBV13 and TRBJ2-2): AAGVIQSPRHLIKEKRETATLKCYPIPRHDTVYWYQQGPGQDPQFLISFYEKMQSDKGSIPDRFSAQQFSDYHSELNMSSLELGDSALYFCASSTRLVVGELFFGEGSRLTVL.

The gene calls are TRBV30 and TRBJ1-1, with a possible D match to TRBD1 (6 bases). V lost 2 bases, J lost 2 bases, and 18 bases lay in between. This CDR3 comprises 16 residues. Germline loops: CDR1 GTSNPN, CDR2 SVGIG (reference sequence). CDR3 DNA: TGTGCCTGGAGTCCTATTTTCGGGACAACTAACACTGAAGCTTTCTTT. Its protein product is CAWSPIFGTTNTEAFF.

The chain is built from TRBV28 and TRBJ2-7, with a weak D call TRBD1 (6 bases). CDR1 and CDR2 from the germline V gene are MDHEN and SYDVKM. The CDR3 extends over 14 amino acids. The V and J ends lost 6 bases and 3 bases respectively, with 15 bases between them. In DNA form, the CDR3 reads TGTGCCAGCAGCGGACGGACAGAGCTCTACGAGCAGTACTTC. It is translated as CASSGRTELYEQYF. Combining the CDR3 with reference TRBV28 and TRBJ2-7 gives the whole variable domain DVKVTQSSRYLVKRTGEKVFLECVQDMDHENMFWYRQDPGLGLRLIYFSYDVKMKEKGDIPEGYSVSREKKERFSLILESASTNQTSMYLCASSGRTELYEQYFGPGTRLTVT.

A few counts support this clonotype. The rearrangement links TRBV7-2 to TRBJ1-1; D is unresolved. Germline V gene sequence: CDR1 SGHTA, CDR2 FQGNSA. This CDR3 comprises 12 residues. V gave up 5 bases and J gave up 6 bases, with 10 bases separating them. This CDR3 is CASSPLGAEAFF. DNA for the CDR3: TGTGCCAGCAGCCCGCTTGGGGCTGAAGCTTTCTTT.